A selection of T cell receptor beta chains follows, all from one sample in a study of shared clonotypes between healthy human individuals. This table comes from immunoSEQ multiplex PCR, and its TCRdb copy is limited to in-frame clones, with some not included. The table includes 2,500,000 or so clones, roughly 93% detected once. The specimen was naive CD4+ T cells from PBMCs. The receptor set was obtained from a man younger than 35 in good health. Some clones in this sample may be carry-over from other donors' samples. The CDR3 runs from the conserved cysteine through the conserved F or W. The D gene is left open where the match is weak. Clone size appears in some rows only: once, few, many, or a class for an expanded clone.

d_gene | j_gene | v_gene | abundance | CDR3aa | CDR3nt
TRBD2 | TRBJ2-1 | TRBV5-4 | . | CASRFGWSGSNNEQFF | TGTGCCAGCAGGTTCGGGTGGAGCGGGAGTAATAATGAGCAGTTCTTC
. | TRBJ1-5 | TRBV28 | . | CASSNLAGTPVNQPQHF | TGTGCCAGCAGCAACCTTGCCGGGACCCCTGTCAATCAGCCCCAGCATTTT
TRBD1 | TRBJ2-2 | TRBV5-4 | . | CASSLGTGGAGELFF | TGTGCCAGCAGCTTGGGGACAGGGGGGGCCGGGGAGCTGTTTTTT
. | TRBJ1-2 | TRBV25-1 | once | CASQSGDYGYTF | TGTGCCTCGCAGTCAGGGGATTATGGCTACACCTTC
TRBD2 | TRBJ2-1 | TRBV9 | . | CASSVRREDPYNEQFF | TGTGCCAGCAGCGTACGGCGGGAGGACCCCTACAATGAGCAGTTCTTC
. | TRBJ1-2 | TRBV10-3 | . | CAISESRYGYTF | TGTGCCATCAGTGAGTCGAGGTATGGCTACACCTTC
. | TRBJ1-2 | TRBV4-1 | . | CASSQELTRPFNGYTF | TGCGCCAGCAGCCAAGAACTGACCCGACCCTTCAATGGCTACACCTTC
. | TRBJ2-1 | TRBV5-1 | . | CASSLVAGASEQFF | TGCGCCAGCAGCTTGGTGGCCGGGGCCAGTGAGCAGTTCTTC
. | TRBJ2-3 | TRBV27 | . | CASTSLGGPSTDTQYF | TGTGCCAGCACCTCACTCGGCGGCCCTAGCACAGATACGCAGTATTTT
. | TRBJ2-7 | TRBV5-1 | . | CASRIDRGAYEQYF | TGCGCCAGCAGGATTGACCGGGGAGCCTACGAGCAGTACTTC
TRBD1 | TRBJ1-2 | TRBV7-9 | . | CASSLGSAGGEDGYTF | TGTGCCAGCAGCTTAGGGTCGGCAGGGGGCGAGGATGGCTACACCTTC
. | TRBJ1-1 | TRBV19 | . | CASSIMENTEAFF | TGTGCCAGTAGTATCATGGAGAACACTGAAGCTTTCTTT
TRBD2 | TRBJ2-7 | TRBV28 | . | CASSWTMGLAGASYEQYF | TGTGCCAGCAGTTGGACCATGGGGCTAGCGGGAGCCTCCTACGAGCAGTACTTC
. | TRBJ2-3 | TRBV27 | once | CASSSSGLATDTQYF | .
TRBD1 | TRBJ2-1 | TRBV28 | . | CASSYPGQRYNEQFF | TGTGCCAGCAGTTACCCGGGACAGCGCTACAATGAGCAGTTCTTC
TRBD1 | TRBJ1-4 | TRBV9 | . | CASSSQGVRTNEKLFF | TGTGCCAGCAGCTCCCAGGGGGTACGAACTAATGAAAAACTGTTTTTT
TRBD2 | TRBJ2-3 | TRBV5-1 | . | CASSLAALAGSTDTQYF | TGCGCCAGCAGCTTGGCCGCTCTAGCGGGATCCACAGATACGCAGTATTTT
. | TRBJ2-6 | TRBV28 | once | CASSFRGLSGANVLTF | TGTGCCAGCAGTTTTCGGGGCTTGTCTGGGGCCAACGTCCTGACTTTC
TRBD2 | TRBJ2-1 | TRBV5-1 | . | CASSPSSGRRDNEQFF | TGCGCCAGCAGCCCATCTAGCGGGAGGCGGGATAATGAGCAGTTCTTC
. | TRBJ1-1 | TRBV5-8 | . | CASSLDGGGNTEAFF | TGTGCCAGCAGCTTAGACGGGGGGGGAAACACTGAAGCTTTCTTT
. | TRBJ1-5 | TRBV19 | . | CASSIDHSNQPQHF | TGTGCCAGTAGTATAGACCATAGCAATCAGCCCCAGCATTTT
. | TRBJ2-5 | TRBV30 | . | CAWGGNQETQYF | TGTGCCTGGGGGGGGAATCAAGAGACCCAGTACTTC
TRBD1 | TRBJ1-5 | TRBV28 | once | CASSLDRDNQPQHF | TGTGCCAGCAGTCTGGACAGGGACAATCAGCCCCAGCATTTT
. | TRBJ1-2 | TRBV30 | . | CAWTQQRFTYGYTF | TGTGCCTGGACCCAGCAAAGGTTCACCTATGGCTACACCTTC
TRBD1 | TRBJ2-7 | TRBV5-1 | . | CASSSQTGGPYEQYF | TGCGCCAGCAGCTCCCAGACAGGGGGCCCCTACGAGCAGTACTTC
TRBD2 | TRBJ2-7 | TRBV27 | . | CASSTTGTSGSEYF | TGTGCCAGCAGTACCACCGGGACTAGCGGGAGTGAGTACTTC
. | TRBJ2-1 | TRBV5-1 | . | CASSLEVVYNEQFF | TGCGCCAGCAGCTTGGAAGTCGTATACAATGAGCAGTTCTTC
. | TRBJ2-7 | TRBV7-2 | . | CASSLDHIRSPYEQYF | TGTGCCAGCAGCTTAGATCACATCAGGTCCCCCTACGAGCAGTACTTC
. | TRBJ2-1 | TRBV29-1 | once | CSVATLDRTLRQFF | TGCAGCGTTGCAACTCTTGACCGAACCCTTAGGCAGTTCTTC
. | TRBJ2-3 | TRBV5-1 | . | CASSSGAASTDTQYF | TGCGCCAGCAGCTCGGGAGCAGCGAGCACAGATACGCAGTATTTT
TRBD1 | TRBJ1-2 | TRBV15 | . | CATSRGQGANYGYTF | TGTGCCACCAGCAGAGGACAGGGGGCTAACTATGGCTACACCTTC
. | TRBJ2-7 | TRBV28 | once | CASSLLVAYTYEQYF | TGTGCCAGCAGTTTACTGGTTGCTTATACCTACGAGCAGTACTTC
TRBD1 | TRBJ1-2 | TRBV30 | . | CAWRTGGNYGYTF | TGTGCCTGGAGGACAGGGGGAAACTATGGCTACACCTTC
TRBD1 | TRBJ2-2 | TRBV25-1 | . | CASIRDREGELFF | TGTGCCAGCATTCGGGACAGGGAAGGGGAGCTGTTTTTT
TRBD2 | TRBJ2-1 | TRBV19 | . | CASSLLAGVPFNEQFF | TGTGCCAGTAGTCTACTAGCGGGAGTCCCCTTCAATGAGCAGTTCTTC
. | TRBJ1-1 | TRBV11-3 | . | CASSSDAGRRTEAFF | TGTGCCAGCAGCTCGGATGCGGGGAGGAGGACTGAAGCTTTCTTT
. | TRBJ2-7 | TRBV5-3 | once | CARSLGYEQYF | TGTGCCAGAAGCCTGGGTTACGAGCAGTACTTC
. | TRBJ2-7 | TRBV18 | . | CASSPLSGPTYEQYF | TGTGCCAGCTCACCACTGTCGGGTCCTACGTACGAGCAGTACTTC
. | TRBJ1-1 | TRBV18 | . | CASTTGRTALEAFF | TGTGCCAGCACCACCGGCAGGACAGCCCTTGAAGCTTTCTTT
. | TRBJ2-5 | TRBV27 | . | CASSPGGLLRETQYF | TGTGCCAGCAGCCCCGGGGGTTTGCTAAGGGAGACCCAGTACTTC
TRBD1 | TRBJ2-7 | TRBV7-2 | . | CASSLGQGKREQYF | TGTGCCAGCAGCTTGGGACAGGGGAAACGCGAGCAGTACTTC
TRBD2 | TRBJ2-3 | TRBV5-4 | . | CASSAGTSGRTDTQYF | TGTGCCAGCAGCGCCGGGACTAGCGGTCGCACAGATACGCAGTATTTT
. | TRBJ1-5 | TRBV5-1 | . | CASSLGEVSNQPQHF | TGCGCCAGCAGCTTGGGGGAGGTCAGCAATCAGCCCCAGCATTTT
. | TRBJ2-1 | TRBV5-1 | . | CASSLTGPAYNEQFF | TGCGCCAGCAGCTTAACGGGACCAGCCTACAATGAGCAGTTCTTC
TRBD2 | TRBJ2-5 | TRBV10-3 | . | CAISEEAAGEETQYF | TGTGCCATCAGTGAGGAGGCAGCGGGAGAAGAGACCCAGTACTTC
. | TRBJ1-1 | TRBV6-1 | . | CASSGGPNTEAFF | TGTGCCAGCAGTGGGGGCCCGAACACTGAAGCTTTCTTT